The 12 T cell receptor beta chains below were found in one sample sequenced in a study of long-term antiretroviral therapy in people with HIV. immunoSEQ v3.0 was run at survey level. The table came from immunoSEQ multiplex PCR; TCRdb's copy has only in-frame clones and leaves some out. The sample has 10,000 to 13,000 clones, about four fifths seen once. The starting material was unsorted PBMCs, obtained 1.2 years after starting antiretroviral therapy. Every receptor here comes from a man in his forties with HIV.

This clone was observed a single time. V usage is TRBV6-5 and J usage is TRBJ2-2; D possibly corresponds to TRBD1 (5 bases). V shed 2 bases and J shed 4 bases, with 11 bases lying between them. Germline-derived CDR1 and CDR2 are MNHEY and SVGAGI. This CDR3 is 15 amino acids long. The CDR3 sequence: CASSYVTQGTGELFF. CDR3 DNA sequence: TGTGCCAGCAGTTACGTGACTCAGGGCACCGGGGAGCTGTTTTTT.

The V and J genes are TRBV30 and TRBJ2-7; D might be TRBD1 (6 bases). Germline CDR1 GTSNPN, CDR2 SVGIG (reference sequence). With 1 base removed from V and 9 bases from J, the gap between germline ends came to 10 bases. This CDR3 spans 11 amino acids. As DNA, the CDR3 is TGTGCCTGGAGTGGGGGGCAGGCGCAGTACTTC. Translated: CAWSGGQAQYF.

The CDR3 DNA sequence: TGCGCCAGCCTCGGGGGGAGCTCCTACAATGAGCAGTTCTTC. The encoded protein is CASLGGSSYNEQFF. The rearrangement links TRBV5-1 to TRBJ2-1; 7 bases agree with TRBD2. Germline V lookup: CDR1 SGHRS, CDR2 YFSETQ. The CDR3 is 14 amino acids. The trim removed 7 bases at V and 0 bases at J, leaving 4 bases unmatched.

The rearrangement uses TRBV4-3 and TRBJ2-3, with 11 bases lining up with TRBD2. This CDR3 is built from 19 residues. Germline CDR1 and CDR2: LGHNA and YSLEER. Germline trimming cut 0 bases from V and 0 bases from J; bases unmatched to any gene: 8. Here the CDR3 reads CASSQDQTSGAPSTDTQYF. CDR3 bases: TGCGCCAGCAGCCAAGATCAGACTAGCGGGGCCCCTAGCACAGATACGCAGTATTTT.

The chain carries TRBV11-2 and TRBJ1-4; D is unclear. V dropped 4 bases and J dropped 5 bases, with 14 bases sitting between them. Germline CDR1 and CDR2: SGHAT and FQNNGV. The CDR3 totals 15 residues. The DNA of the CDR3 is TGTGCCAGCAGCTCACCATTCGGCGGAAATGAAAAACTGTTTTTT. Protein sequence: CASSSPFGGNEKLFF. The variable domain in full, completed from reference TRBV11-2 and TRBJ1-4, reads EAGVAQSPRYKIIEKRQSVAFWCNPISGHATLYWYQQILGQGPKLLIQFQNNGVVDDSQLPKDRFSAERLKGVDSTLKIQPAKLEDSAVYLCASSSPFGGNEKLFFGSGTQLSVL.

The chain links TRBV19 to TRBJ2-1, with a tentative D call TRBD1 (9 bases). With 5 bases removed from V and 9 bases from J, the gap between germline ends came to 20 bases. CDR3 length equals 15 residues. In germline, CDR1 is LNHDA, CDR2 SQIVND (reference sequence). CDR3 bases: TGTGCCAGTAGTCACACGGGACAGGGACTAGGTGAGCAGTTCTTC. Protein sequence: CASSHTGQGLGEQFF.

Only one count was recorded for this clone. The chain has TRBV15 and TRBJ2-3; unclear D gene. The germline V gene encodes CDR1 LNHNV and CDR2 YYDKDF (reference sequence). The CDR3 runs to 16 residues. Trimming cost V 5 bases and J 0 bases, with 15 bases left between them. CDR3: CATSFLLGTSTDTQYF. CDR3 nucleotide sequence: TGTGCCACCAGCTTTTTGTTAGGTACTAGCACAGATACGCAGTATTTT. Using reference TRBV15 and TRBJ2-3 for the parts outside the CDR3, the full variable domain is DAMVIQNPRYQVTQFGKPVTLSCSQTLNHNVMYWYQQKSSQAPKLLFHYYDKDFNNEADTPDNFQSRRPNTSFCFLDIRSPGLGDTAMYLCATSFLLGTSTDTQYFGPGTRLTVL.

This clone appeared once. The chain links TRBV28 to TRBJ1-5; 8 bases match TRBD1. The CDR3 runs to 12 residues. Trimming took 11 bases from V and 11 from J; bases not matched to a gene: 11. The germline V gene has CDR1 MDHEN and CDR2 SYDVKM. The CDR3 is CAAAGGPRAQHF. CDR3 nucleotide sequence: TGTGCCGCGGCAGGGGGCCCTCGGGCCCAGCATTTT.

This clone ranks as medium-sized (0.01 to 0.1%). The chain links TRBV14 to TRBJ1-4, with a tentative D call TRBD1 (6 bases). Germline V gene sequence: CDR1 SGHDN, CDR2 FVKESK. V was pared by 3 bases and J by 10 bases, with 21 bases between. The CDR3 loop spans 16 amino acids. The chain's CDR3 is CASSHVMDSDLAKLFF. The DNA for the CDR3 is TGTGCCAGCAGCCACGTTATGGACAGTGACTTGGCAAAACTGTTTTTT.

This chain uses TRBV6-5 with TRBJ1-6; no firm D call. The CDR3 consists of 13 residues. The V end was cut by 2 bases, the J end by 9 bases, with 8 bases between. Germline CDR1 and CDR2: MNHEY and SVGAGI. CDR3 in amino acids: CASSYGAGSPLHF. DNA for the CDR3: TGTGCCAGCAGTTACGGTGCGGGTTCACCCCTCCACTTT.

The rearrangement uses TRBV15 and TRBJ1-1; 9 positions agree with TRBD1. Germline values: CDR1 LNHNV, CDR2 YYDKDF (reference sequence). The trim removed 5 bases at V and 3 bases at J, leaving 13 bases unmatched. This CDR3 contains 17 residues. CDR3: CATSANRGPWGDTEAFF. CDR3 DNA sequence: TGTGCCACCAGCGCAAACAGGGGGCCCTGGGGAGACACTGAAGCTTTCTTT.

This clone was seen more than once but under ten times. The V and J genes are TRBV2 and TRBJ2-3; D is unclear. This CDR3 is built from 12 residues. CDR1 is SNHLY, CDR2 FYNNEI, per germline. Deletions cut 1 base from V and 3 bases from J, with 2 bases between. The CDR3 nucleotides are TGTGCCAGCAGTGAAGAGACAGATACGCAGTATTTT. Translation: CASSEETDTQYF.